This TCR beta chain is drawn from a study of human T cells and chemical hapten exposure. Study outcomes and limitations: Sensitization with DPC brought no change to TCRs above 1 in 1000 in frequency.

The authors' total RNA extraction used unfractionated whole blood. Trimming removed 5 bases at V and 3 bases at J, with 7 bases between. Germline CDR1 reads MNHEY; CDR2 reads SVGAGI. CDR3 size: 12 residues. Only a few counts were recorded for this clonotype. Its antigen is unknown. Unique molecular identifiers were affixed to discrete cDNA molecules within the library. TCRdb ran MiXCR on the 5' RACE reads and lists one entry per CDR3 protein. The table shows tens of thousands of distinct CDR3 sequences, with more than 7% occurring only once. The sequence was obtained from a male donor in good health. The rearrangement joins TRBV6-5 to TRBJ2-5; D might be TRBD1 (5 bases). The CDR3 DNA reads TGTGCCAGCAGTCCAGGGAAAGAGACCCAGTACTTC. Translated, it gives CASSPGKETQYF.